Listed here are 6 T cell receptor beta chains from one sample, sequenced in a study of Graves' ophthalmopathy and Graves' hyperthyroidism. Investigators amplified TCR beta CDR3 regions from RNA transcripts. First-round RT-PCR relied on HTBI primers, and a second-round multiplex PCR came next. TCRdb processed the multiplex PCR reads anew with MiXCR; each CDR3 protein has one entry. The top ten hold around 6.9% of the sample, which has hundreds of thousands of distinct CDR3 sequences, 22% seen once. The sequenced sample consisted of peripheral blood. Source of these receptors: a woman under 30 with stable Graves' hyperthyroidism. Some clones in this sample may be carry-over from other donors' samples.

The chain combines TRBV25-1 with TRBJ1-1; D is ambiguous. Germline CDR1 and CDR2: MGHDK and SYGVNS. With 6 bases removed from V and 0 bases from J, the gap between germline ends came to 17 bases. The CDR3 loop spans 16 amino acids. The CDR3 sequence is CASRDTTRAMNTEAFF. The CDR3 nucleotides read TGTGCCAGCAGGGATACTACGCGGGCGATGAACACTGAAGCTTTCTTT. Looking up the rest from reference TRBV25-1 and TRBJ1-1 gives the full variable domain: EADIYQTPRYLVIGTGKKITLECSQTMGHDKMYWYQQDPGMELHLIHYSYGVNSTEKGDLSSESTVSRIRTEHFPLTLESARPSHTSQYLCASRDTTRAMNTEAFFGQGTRLTVV.

Ten or more counts support this clonotype. The chain recombines TRBV28 with TRBJ2-5; the D is unclear. The V gene lost 7 bases and the J gene lost 4 bases, with 13 bases spanning the gap. The CDR3 extends over 13 amino acids. CDR1 MDHEN and CDR2 SYDVKM come from the germline V gene. CDR3 residues: CASTAMGLETQYF. Here the CDR3 DNA reads TGTGCCAGCACGGCTATGGGGTTAGAGACCCAGTACTTC.

This clonotype was recorded many times. CDR3 sequence reads: CASSRIDYLSYEQYF. The CDR3 region has the DNA TGCGCCAGCAGCCGGATCGACTATCTATCATACGAGCAGTACTTC. The V gene is TRBV5-1, the J gene TRBJ2-7, with D possibly TRBD2 on 5 matching bases. CDR3 length: 15 residues. Germline CDR1 SGHRS, CDR2 YFSETQ. The germline V and J ends were trimmed by 4 bases and 4 bases, with 18 bases remaining between them.

This clonotype came up a few times. V and J are TRBV5-6 and TRBJ2-7; TRBD2 matches 10 bases. In germline, CDR1 is SGHDT, CDR2 YYEEEE. This CDR3 has 15 amino acids. The J segment lost 1 base and the V segment lost 3 bases, leaving 4 bases of the junction unmatched. The CDR3 bases are TGTGCCAGCAGCTACGGGACTAGCGAGTCCTACGAGCAGTACTTC. As protein: CASSYGTSESYEQYF.

This clonotype was detected ten times or more. The gene calls are TRBV5-1 and TRBJ2-7; unclear D gene. Trimming removed 1 base from V and 6 bases from J, with 14 bases in between. This CDR3 region has 14 residues. Germline values: CDR1 SGHRS, CDR2 YFSETQ. The CDR3 nucleotides are TGCGCCAGCAGCTTGCCCCAGCCCGGGCTCGAGCAGTACTTC. Translating it yields CASSLPQPGLEQYF.

This clonotype showed up many times. This chain connects TRBV12-3 or TRBV12-4 to TRBJ2-7; D uncertain. V was pared by 6 bases and J by 3 bases, with 9 bases between. This CDR3 comprises 12 residues. CDR3 protein: CASSAPLYEQYF. The CDR3 region has the DNA TGTGCCAGCAGCGCGCCCCTCTACGAGCAGTACTTC.